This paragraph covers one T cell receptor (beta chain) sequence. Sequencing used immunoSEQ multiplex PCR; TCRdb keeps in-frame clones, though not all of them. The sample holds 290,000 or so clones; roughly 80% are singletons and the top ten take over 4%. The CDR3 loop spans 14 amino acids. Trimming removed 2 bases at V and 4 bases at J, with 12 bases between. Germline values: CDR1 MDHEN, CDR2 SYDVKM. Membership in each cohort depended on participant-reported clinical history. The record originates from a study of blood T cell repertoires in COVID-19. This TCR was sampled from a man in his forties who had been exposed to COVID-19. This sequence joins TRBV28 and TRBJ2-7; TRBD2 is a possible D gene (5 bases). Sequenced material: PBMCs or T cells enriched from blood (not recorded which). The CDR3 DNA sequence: TGTGCCAGCAGTTTAATAGCGAACGCATACGAGCAGTACTTC. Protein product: CASSLIANAYEQYF.